Below, 28 T cell receptor beta chains from the same sample are listed, as sequenced in a study of T cell responses to AZD1222 COVID-19 vaccine. The table came from immunoSEQ multiplex PCR; TCRdb's copy has only in-frame clones and leaves some out. The data hold some 120,000 clones, with 93% observed a single time. Sample: peripheral blood, taken on day 0 of AZD1222 vaccination. These TCRs come from an adult in good health.

The chain combines TRBV29-1 with TRBJ1-4; no clear D. Per germline, CDR1 SQVTM and CDR2 ANQGSEA. The CDR3 is 12 residues long. Trimming removed 6 bases from V and 0 bases from J, with 5 bases in between. CDR3 coding DNA: TGCAGCGTGCTCTCAACTAATGAAAAACTGTTTTTT. The encoded protein is CSVLSTNEKLFF.

The V and J genes are TRBV14 and TRBJ2-5; D ambiguous. From germline, CDR1 is SGHDN and CDR2 FVKESK. The V end was cut by 8 bases, the J end by 5 bases, with 12 bases between. This CDR3 has 12 residues. In DNA, the CDR3 is TGTGCCAGCTCCCCTAGTGTGGAGACCCAGTACTTC. Encoded protein: CASSPSVETQYF.

This clone appeared once. V gene TRBV4-1 combines with J gene TRBJ2-1, with 9 bases aligning to TRBD1. Germline assignment: CDR1 MGHRA and CDR2 YSYEKL. V shed 4 bases and J 7 bases; nucleotides not matched to a gene: 8. The CDR3 covers 15 residues. For the CDR3, the DNA is TGCGCCAGCAGCCTCCCCGGGACAGGGTTGAATGAGCAGTTCTTC. It is translated as CASSLPGTGLNEQFF.

The V gene is TRBV7-2, the J gene TRBJ2-5, with 13 bases matching TRBD2. V shed 5 bases, J shed 4 bases, and the junction held 4 bases outside the gene matches. Per the germline V gene, CDR1 is SGHTA and CDR2 is FQGNSA. The length of the CDR3 is 15 residues. The CDR3 sequence: CASSVGLAGVETQYF. The DNA of the CDR3 is TGTGCCAGCAGCGTCGGACTAGCGGGAGTAGAGACCCAGTACTTC.

This sequence joins TRBV5-6 and TRBJ1-5; D uncertain. With 0 bases removed from V and 2 bases from J, the gap between germline ends came to 12 bases. The germline CDR1 and CDR2 sequences are SGHDT and YYEEEE. The CDR3 extends over 16 amino acids. Written as DNA, the CDR3 is TGTGCCAGCAGCTTGGGCGGGATCTTGGGCAATCAGCCCCAGCATTTT. Its protein is CASSLGGILGNQPQHF.

The chain employs TRBV9 and TRBJ1-1, with D perhaps matching TRBD1 (5 bases). The CDR3 contains 15 residues. V dropped 0 bases and J dropped 2 bases, with 11 bases sitting between them. The germline gives CDR1 SGDLS, CDR2 YYNGEE. The CDR3 DNA sequence: TGTGCCAGCAGCGTAGGAAGAGGGGTCAACACTGAAGCTTTCTTT. As protein: CASSVGRGVNTEAFF.

The rearrangement joins TRBV28 to TRBJ1-1; D not certain. CDR3 length: 12 residues. Germline V gene sequence: CDR1 MDHEN, CDR2 SYDVKM. Trimming took 3 bases from V and 5 from J, leaving 7 bases between them. Here the CDR3 reads CASSFIGTEAFF. Written as DNA, the CDR3 is TGTGCCAGCAGTTTTATCGGAACTGAAGCTTTCTTT.

V usage is TRBV4-3 and J usage is TRBJ2-2; no reliable D call. V shed 4 bases and J shed 0 bases, with 6 bases lying between them. The CDR3 is made up of 14 amino acids. The germline CDR1 and CDR2 sequences are LGHNA and YSLEER. This CDR3 reads CASSPQSNTGELFF. In DNA form, the CDR3 reads TGCGCCAGCAGCCCCCAATCGAACACCGGGGAGCTGTTTTTT.

Concerning this clone: The conserved final phenylalanine or tryptophan is absent from the CDR3, which likely points to a read error. It is unclear where the CDR3 begins or ends on the DNA, so no DNA is shown, and the CDR3 is as TCRdb lists it. This chain connects TRBV5-1 to TRBJ2-7. The germline V gene encodes CDR1 SGHRS and CDR2 YFSETQ. The CDR3 is 12 residues long, counting both termini. The CDR3 sequence: CASSPLLRTADS.

This clone was detected only a few times. This sequence joins TRBV4-1 and TRBJ2-7; 7 nucleotides agree with TRBD1. J gave up 4 bases and V 4 bases, and 4 bases lay outside the gene matches. The CDR3 length is 13 residues. Germline values: CDR1 MGHRA, CDR2 YSYEKL. For the CDR3, the DNA is TGCGCCAGCAGCCTAGGGGGCGGGTACGAGCAGTACTTC. Encoded protein: CASSLGGGYEQYF.

V gene TRBV2 combines with J gene TRBJ1-6; the D gene is possibly TRBD1 (5 bases). CDR1 is SNHLY and CDR2 is FYNNEI in the germline V gene. The CDR3 extends over 15 amino acids. Trimming took 6 bases from V and 1 from J, leaving 10 bases between them. The CDR3 bases are TGTGCCAGCAGCAACCAGGGATCCTATAATTCACCCCTCCACTTT. It encodes CASSNQGSYNSPLHF.

This chain connects TRBV28 to TRBJ2-7; possible D gene TRBD2, 6 bases. V lost 10 bases, J lost 1 base, and 17 bases lay in between. The germline V gene has CDR1 MDHEN and CDR2 SYDVKM. The CDR3 loop spans 14 amino acids. The CDR3 protein is CATSEEAGSYEQYF. Written as DNA, the CDR3 is TGTGCCACTTCTGAGGAGGCGGGGTCCTACGAGCAGTACTTC.

The rearrangement uses TRBV11-1 and TRBJ2-7; D gene ambiguous. CDR3 length: 11 amino acids. Trimming shortened V by 4 bases and J by 2 bases, and 3 bases separated the two germline ends. Looked up from germline, CDR1 is SGHAT and CDR2 is FQDESV (reference sequence). CDR3: CASSSTYEQYF. CDR3 nucleotide sequence: TGTGCCAGCAGCTCAACCTACGAGCAGTACTTC.

The chain has TRBV19 and TRBJ2-3; weak D call: TRBD1 (6 bases). CDR3 length equals 16 residues. Germline CDR1 is LNHDA and CDR2 is SQIVND (reference sequence). V was shortened by 6 bases and J by 3 bases, with 19 bases between the two germline ends. Here the CDR3 reads CASREHRAETTDTQYF. CDR3 in DNA: TGTGCCAGTAGGGAACACAGGGCGGAGACTACAGATACGCAGTATTTT.

The chain joins TRBV15 to TRBJ2-5; D is unresolved. Germline V gene sequence: CDR1 LNHNV, CDR2 YYDKDF (reference sequence). This CDR3 region has 18 residues. V gave up 0 bases and J gave up 4 bases, with 21 bases separating them. The CDR3 nucleotides are TGTGCCACCAGCAGAGACGAGACAATTAATACCTGGTCAGAGACCCAGTACTTC. The encoded protein is CATSRDETINTWSETQYF.

The rearrangement links TRBV6-2 or TRBV6-3 to TRBJ2-1, with 10 positions matching TRBD1. This CDR3 is 14 amino acids long. The V gene's germline CDR1 is MNHEY and CDR2 SVGEGT. The ends lost 6 bases at V and 6 bases at J; junction bases unmatched: 5. The CDR3 is CASSRDRGVNEQFF. The DNA for the CDR3 is TGTGCCAGCAGCCGGGACAGGGGAGTCAATGAGCAGTTCTTC.

The CDR3 DNA reads as TGTGCCAGCAGTCCCTGGGCCTTTCAGCCCCAGCATTTT. Protein sequence: CASSPWAFQPQHF. V and J are TRBV6-5 and TRBJ1-5; the D is unclear. V was trimmed by 5 bases and J by 6 bases, leaving 11 bases between them. CDR3 length: 13 residues. CDR1 is MNHEY and CDR2 is SVGAGI in the germline V gene.

This clone came up once. The chain employs TRBV28 and TRBJ2-4; no firm D call. Trimming shortened V by 5 bases and J by 7 bases, and 12 bases separated the two germline ends. CDR1 and CDR2 from the germline V gene are MDHEN and SYDVKM. There are 13 residues in the CDR3. CDR3 amino acids: CASSAPGPNIQYF. CDR3 bases: TGTGCCAGCAGTGCACCGGGTCCCAACATTCAGTACTTC. Supplemented by reference TRBV28 and TRBJ2-4, the full variable domain reads DVKVTQSSRYLVKRTGEKVFLECVQDMDHENMFWYRQDPGLGLRLIYFSYDVKMKEKGDIPEGYSVSREKKERFSLILESASTNQTSMYLCASSAPGPNIQYFGAGTRLSVL.

The chain uses TRBV2 and TRBJ1-4, with 11 bases that match TRBD1. This CDR3 comprises 15 residues. Germline trimming cut 6 bases from V and 8 bases from J; bases unmatched to any gene: 8. Germline assignment: CDR1 SNHLY and CDR2 FYNNEI. CDR3 in DNA: TGTGCCAGCAGACAAGGACAGGGGGCCTCCGAAAAACTGTTTTTT. Its protein product is CASRQGQGASEKLFF.

The chain employs TRBV5-1 and TRBJ1-3; tentatively, D is TRBD1 (6 bases). CDR3 length: 13 residues. V was shortened by 4 bases and J by 9 bases, with 14 bases between the two germline ends. Germline loops: CDR1 SGHRS, CDR2 YFSETQ. CDR3 region: CASSTGQTATIYF. The CDR3 DNA is TGCGCCAGCAGCACCGGACAGACGGCCACCATATATTTT.

The rearrangement uses TRBV7-8 and TRBJ2-5; tentatively, D is TRBD1 (6 bases). This CDR3 has 19 residues. The V end was cut by 1 base, the J end by 1 base, with 22 bases between. The V gene's germline CDR1 is SGHVS and CDR2 FQNEAQ. The CDR3: CASSLGTEGTHLFQETQYF. The DNA for the CDR3 is TGTGCCAGCAGCTTAGGGACAGAGGGTACTCACCTGTTCCAAGAGACCCAGTACTTC.

J is TRBJ1-4 and V is TRBV15, with 7 nucleotides matching TRBD1. V was clipped by 0 bases and J by 7 bases; unmatched bases: 17. The length of the CDR3 is 19 residues. The germline gives CDR1 LNHNV, CDR2 YYDKDF (reference sequence). CDR3 residues: CATSRDLPKGGRGSEKLFF. Written as DNA, the CDR3 is TGTGCCACCAGCAGAGATCTCCCCAAAGGGGGCCGGGGGTCTGAAAAACTGTTTTTT.

This sequence joins TRBV6-1 and TRBJ1-5, with 7 bases identical to TRBD1. The CDR3 is 13 amino acids. Germline V gene lookup returns CDR1 MNHNS and CDR2 SASEGT. The ends lost 2 bases at V and 7 bases at J; junction bases unmatched: 2. CDR3: CASSEQQGQPQHF. The CDR3, as DNA: TGTGCCAGCAGTGAACAACAGGGGCAGCCCCAGCATTTT.

CDR3: CASSSLPTTGELFF. CDR3 DNA sequence: TGTGCCAGCAGCTCCCTGCCGACCACCGGGGAGCTGTTTTTT. V gene TRBV7-2 combines with J gene TRBJ2-2; D ambiguous. Germline CDR1 SGHTA, CDR2 FQGNSA. The CDR3 sequence is 14 residues long. The V end lost 4 bases, the J end lost 4 bases, and 10 bases lay between the germline ends.

The chain employs TRBV9 and TRBJ2-3; 12 bases fit TRBD2. Per the germline V gene, CDR1 is SGDLS and CDR2 is YYNGEE. The V gene end was trimmed by 3 bases and the J gene end by 4 bases; junction bases not matched to a gene: 3. CDR3 length: 15 residues. CDR3 DNA sequence: TGTGCCAGCAGCGCTAGCGGGAGGGGGGCAGATACGCAGTATTTT. Protein product: CASSASGRGADTQYF.

DNA of the CDR3: TGTGCCAGCAGCTTAATGAACACCATATATTTT. Its protein is CASSLMNTIYF. The chain couples TRBV5-4 to TRBJ1-3; D not certain. The CDR3 contains 11 residues. V was cut by 2 bases and J by 7 bases, with 4 bases left in between. Germline V gene lookup returns CDR1 SGHNT and CDR2 YYREEE (reference sequence).

This clone was picked up one time. CDR3 sequence reads: CATSREGGRYEQYF. CDR3 coding DNA: TGTGCCACCAGCAGAGAAGGGGGCCGCTACGAGCAGTACTTC. The chain has TRBV15 and TRBJ2-7; the match to TRBD1 covers 7 bases. The CDR3 contains 14 residues. Losses at the gene ends were 0 bases for V and 3 bases for J; bases not matched to a gene: 2. Germline V gene data show CDR1 as LNHNV and CDR2 as YYDKDF (reference sequence).

The chain is built from TRBV11-2 and TRBJ1-1; D is undetermined. In germline, CDR1 is SGHAT, CDR2 FQNNGV. The V end lost 0 bases, the J end lost 1 base, and 3 bases lay between the germline ends. This CDR3 is 13 amino acids long. The CDR3 is CASSLDRNTEAFF. For the CDR3, the DNA is TGTGCCAGCAGCTTAGACAGGAACACTGAAGCTTTCTTT.